A single sample gave rise to the 4 T cell receptor beta chains below, sequenced in a study of liver allograft versus peripheral blood T cells. Whole-study context: Recipients' peripheral blood T cell receptor repertoires were compared with those in transplanted livers.

One entry per CDR3 protein, called by TCRdb with MiXCR from the reads. Of over 15,000 distinct CDR3 sequences in the sample, under 25% were seen once. The receptors derive from a human patient who had a liver transplant. The graft donor may have contributed some T cells.

In this sample, this clonotype turned up a few times. The genes are TRBV7-9 and TRBJ1-3; D unclear. Germline CDR1 is SEHNR and CDR2 is FQNEAQ (reference sequence). This CDR3 is 13 amino acids long. V was trimmed by 1 base and J by 7 bases, leaving 8 bases between them. The DNA of the CDR3 is TGTGCCAGCAGCTTAGGAACCGGTAACACCATATATTTT. Translating it yields CASSLGTGNTIYF.

This clonotype was observed a handful of times. The V call is TRBV14, the J call TRBJ2-6; unclear D gene. This CDR3 comprises 15 residues. Germline V gene sequence: CDR1 SGHDN, CDR2 FVKESK. Between the trimmed V and J ends, which lost 1 base and 6 bases, there was a span of 10 bases. The CDR3 loop reads CASSQGGVAANVLTF. The DNA for the CDR3 is TGTGCCAGCAGCCAAGGGGGTGTCGCGGCCAACGTCCTGACTTTC.

In its sample, this clonotype was seen a few times. The chain has TRBV7-2 and TRBJ2-3, with 11 bases fitting TRBD2. The trim removed 1 base at V and 4 bases at J, leaving 16 bases unmatched. Germline lookup yields CDR1 SGHTA and CDR2 FQGNSA. The CDR3 is 20 amino acids. The CDR3 here is CASSLVGGVASGRRADTQYF. In DNA form, the CDR3 reads TGTGCCAGCAGCTTAGTAGGGGGGGTGGCTAGCGGGAGGAGGGCAGATACGCAGTATTTT.

V is TRBV5-6 and J is TRBJ2-7; perhaps TRBD2 as D (6 bases). Looked up from germline, CDR1 is SGHDT and CDR2 is YYEEEE. The germline V and J ends were trimmed by 3 bases and 2 bases, with 15 bases remaining between them. This CDR3 region has 15 residues. The CDR3, as DNA: TGTGCCAGCAGCTCAACGCGGGACGTTACCTACGAGCAGTACTTC. Translated: CASSSTRDVTYEQYF.